The 17 T cell receptor beta chains below come from one sample, sequenced in a study of shared clonotypes between healthy human individuals. Clones were read by immunoSEQ multiplex PCR, and TCRdb kept only the in-frame ones, dropping some. Altogether about 1.5 million clones are present, 95% to 99% being singletons, with the ten largest covering 0.4% to 0.55%. Sequencing was done on a sample of naive CD4+ T cells sorted from blood. Documented subset: CD45RA+ positively selected. The receptors here all came from a man aged 30-40 years in good health.

This chain uses TRBV28 with TRBJ2-7; D remains unclear. Looked up from germline, CDR1 is MDHEN and CDR2 is SYDVKM. The CDR3 totals 13 residues. V was shortened by 5 bases and J by 5 bases, with 13 bases between the two germline ends. The CDR3 protein is CASSPHILHEQYF. The CDR3 nucleotides read TGTGCCAGCAGTCCTCATATTTTACACGAGCAGTACTTC.

The rearrangement uses TRBV4-3 and TRBJ2-7; 12 bases map to TRBD2. The CDR3 length is 13 residues. V was clipped by 4 bases and J by 6 bases; unmatched bases: 1. Germline values: CDR1 LGHNA, CDR2 YSLEER. The CDR3 loop reads CASSLGLAGEQYF. CDR3 bases: TGCGCCAGCAGCCTGGGACTAGCGGGCGAGCAGTACTTC.

The J gene is TRBJ2-7, the V gene TRBV6-5; the D is unclear. Germline CDR1 is MNHEY and CDR2 is SVGAGI. The length of the CDR3 is 13 residues. V was cut by 0 bases and J by 6 bases, with 9 bases left in between. The CDR3 loop is CASSYSIRAEQYF. The CDR3 nucleotides read TGTGCCAGCAGTTACTCGATCCGGGCCGAGCAGTACTTC.

The V call is TRBV6-1, the J call TRBJ1-4; 9 bases agree with TRBD1. The CDR3 extends over 15 amino acids. From germline, CDR1 is MNHNS and CDR2 SASEGT. The V segment lost 6 bases and the J segment 8 bases; nucleotides outside the gene matches: 10. The CDR3 here is CASRINRGPGEKLFF. CDR3 DNA sequence: TGTGCCAGCAGGATCAACAGGGGGCCCGGAGAAAAACTGTTTTTT.

The V call is TRBV7-2, the J call TRBJ2-3; D is perhaps TRBD1 or TRBD2 (6 bases each). This CDR3 region has 16 residues. Germline loops: CDR1 SGHTA, CDR2 FQGNSA. V was pared by 4 bases and J by 9 bases, with 23 bases between. CDR3 in DNA: TGTGCCAGCAGCTCCGCTACAGGGAACTGGGAGGCCACGCAGTATTTT. Translation: CASSSATGNWEATQYF.

This sequence joins TRBV6-5 and TRBJ1-2; D is undetermined. V was trimmed by 3 bases and J by 5 bases, leaving 16 bases between them. The germline CDR1 and CDR2 sequences are MNHEY and SVGAGI. This CDR3 has 15 residues. The CDR3 nucleotides are TGTGCCAGCAGTTATCCCATGGGCGGGTCTTATGGCTACACCTTC. Translated: CASSYPMGGSYGYTF.

Here the CDR3 DNA reads TGTGCCACCAGCAGAGATCAAGGGAATGAGCAGTTCTTC. Translated: CATSRDQGNEQFF. This chain links TRBV15 with TRBJ2-1, with D unclear. Germline V gives CDR1 LNHNV, CDR2 YYDKDF (reference sequence). V lost 0 bases and J 7 bases, leaving 7 bases between the germline ends. The CDR3 has 13 amino acids.

The chain combines TRBV7-9 with TRBJ2-3; D is unresolved. Germline CDR1 SEHNR, CDR2 FQNEAQ (reference sequence). The CDR3 is made up of 14 amino acids. V dropped 5 bases and J dropped 2 bases, with 11 bases sitting between them. The chain's CDR3 is CASSPPYHTDTQYF. The CDR3 DNA follows: TGTGCCAGCAGCCCTCCTTACCACACAGATACGCAGTATTTT. The whole variable domain, remainder taken from reference TRBV7-9 and TRBJ2-3, is DTGVSQNPRHKITKRGQNVTFRCDPISEHNRLYWYRQTLGQGPEFLTYFQNEAQLEKSRLLSDRFSAERPKGSFSTLEIQRTEQGDSAMYLCASSPPYHTDTQYFGPGTRLTVL.

Concerning this clone itself: The same CDR3 can be traced to other DNA sequences in this sample. The chain combines TRBV5-1 with TRBJ2-3; D uncertain. The CDR3 length is 12 residues. The germline V gene encodes CDR1 SGHRS and CDR2 YFSETQ. Trimming removed 7 bases at V and 2 bases at J, with 8 bases between. The DNA of the CDR3 is TGCGCCAGCCTGGGATCCACAGATACGCAGTATTTT. This gives the protein CASLGSTDTQYF.

The chain joins TRBV25-1 to TRBJ2-4, with a weak D call TRBD1 (5 bases). CDR3 length equals 15 residues. Germline values: CDR1 MGHDK, CDR2 SYGVNS. V lost 1 base and J 6 bases, leaving 13 bases between the germline ends. CDR3 sequence: CASSEWKGPGNIQYF. The CDR3 DNA sequence: TGTGCCAGCAGTGAATGGAAGGGGCCGGGAAACATTCAGTACTTC.

In the case of this clone: Other DNA sequences of this sample code for an identical CDR3. The CDR3 region is CSVQSGANVLTF. In DNA, the CDR3 is TGCAGCGTCCAAAGTGGGGCCAACGTCCTGACTTTC. This chain links TRBV29-1 with TRBJ2-6; D remains unclear. This CDR3 contains 12 residues. V dropped 6 bases and J dropped 3 bases, with 6 bases sitting between them. Germline CDR1 is SQVTM and CDR2 is ANQGSEA.

The gene calls are TRBV25-1 and TRBJ2-7; D not certain. Trimming took 1 base from V and 3 from J, leaving 16 bases between them. Germline loops: CDR1 MGHDK, CDR2 SYGVNS. The CDR3 is 16 amino acids. CDR3 nucleotide sequence: TGTGCCAGCAGTGAATCCATACCTAACCGGGTCTACGAGCAGTACTTC. Translation gives CASSESIPNRVYEQYF.

This rearrangement joins TRBV5-4 to TRBJ2-1; possibly TRBD1 for D (6 bases). Germline V lookup: CDR1 SGHNT, CDR2 YYREEE (reference sequence). The V end was cut by 4 bases, the J end by 1 base, with 12 bases between. CDR3 size: 15 residues. The CDR3 DNA reads TGTGCCAGCAGCGATAAGACAGGTTCCTACAATGAGCAGTTCTTC. It specifies CASSDKTGSYNEQFF.

Only one count was recorded for this clone. This sequence joins TRBV18 and TRBJ1-5, with D perhaps TRBD1 (5 bases). The V gene lost 2 bases and the J gene lost 2 bases, with 16 bases spanning the gap. The germline gives CDR1 KGHSH, CDR2 LQKENI. The CDR3 sequence is 17 residues long. CDR3 nucleotides: TGTGCCAGCTCACCATCGCAGGGCGATGGGCGCAATCAGCCCCAGCATTTT. It codes for CASSPSQGDGRNQPQHF.

The chain joins TRBV10-3 to TRBJ1-2; 7 bases are shared with TRBD1. This CDR3 region has 14 residues. The germline gives CDR1 ENHRY, CDR2 SYGVKD. The ends lost 2 bases at V and 11 bases at J; junction bases unmatched: 11. The CDR3 DNA follows: TGTGCCATCAGTGAGATCCCCCAAGACAGGGCGTACACCTTC. Protein product: CAISEIPQDRAYTF.

This sequence joins TRBV11-2 and TRBJ1-3; unclear D gene. Germline CDR1 SGHAT, CDR2 FQNNGV. This CDR3 contains 16 residues. Trimming stripped 1 base from V and 2 bases from J, with 12 bases between. In nucleotides, the CDR3 is TGTGCCAGCAGCTTAGCCCCGCAGGTGGCTGGAAACACCATATATTTT. This encodes CASSLAPQVAGNTIYF. The complete variable domain, with remaining parts taken from reference TRBV11-2 and TRBJ1-3, reads EAGVAQSPRYKIIEKRQSVAFWCNPISGHATLYWYQQILGQGPKLLIQFQNNGVVDDSQLPKDRFSAERLKGVDSTLKIQPAKLEDSAVYLCASSLAPQVAGNTIYFGEGSWLTVV.

V is TRBV27 and J is TRBJ2-7; maybe TRBD2 (5 bases). V was trimmed by 6 bases and J by 0 bases, leaving 9 bases between them. Germline CDR1 MNHEY, CDR2 SMNVEV (reference sequence). There are 13 residues in the CDR3. This chain's CDR3 is CASSDYNSYEQYF. The CDR3 bases are TGTGCCAGCAGCGACTACAACTCCTACGAGCAGTACTTC.